The sequence of this T cell receptor beta chain was determined in a study of CD8 T cell repertoires and HIV-1 epitope variants. Study overall: Twenty-five autologous and known Gag and Nef epitope variant peptides each stimulated T cells separately. IL-2, IL-7 and IL-15 were added on days 3 and 7 of roughly ten-day cultures.

Generated by immunoSEQ multiplex PCR, the TCRdb table keeps only in-frame clones and is missing some. This table holds 4,500 to 6,000 clones, 60% to 80% found once. Turning to this clone: Its specificity is not known.

V was shortened by 8 bases and J by 7 bases, with 14 bases between the two germline ends. This CDR3 contains 12 residues. Germline V gene data show CDR1 as LNHDA and CDR2 as SQIVND (reference sequence). The chain combines TRBV19 with TRBJ1-1; unclear D gene. Sequences were obtained from cultured CD8+ T cells derived from PBMCs. This TCR derives from a male donor with HIV. CDR3 region: CASYRMGFEAFF. The CDR3 region has the DNA TGTGCCAGTTATAGAATGGGCTTTGAAGCTTTCTTT.